Below are 14 T cell receptor beta chains sequenced from a single sample in a study of CD8+CD57+ T cells in acquired aplastic anemia. Using genomic DNA as the template, TCR beta VDJ and CDR3 profiling was carried out. TCRdb ran MiXCR on the reads and lists one entry per CDR3 protein. The sample consists of fewer than 300,000 distinct CDR3 sequences, around 82% of them appearing once. Patients chosen for sequencing had CD8+CD57+ cells that had expanded, as shown by flow cytometry. The sample comprised sorted CD4+, CD8+, or CD8+CD57+ T cells (not recorded which) from PBMCs. The receptors shown here come from a human donor with aplastic anemia.

The chain carries TRBV9 and TRBJ1-2; no firm D call. This CDR3 is 16 amino acids long. CDR1 SGDLS and CDR2 YYNGEE come from the germline V gene. V dropped 3 bases and J dropped 9 bases, with 24 bases sitting between them. CDR3 DNA: TGTGCCAGCAGCGGGTTAGCGGGTAACACCGGGGATCGCTACACCTTC. It is translated as CASSGLAGNTGDRYTF.

Details on this clonotype: The junction differs from germline at one of its ends, possibly a read error. The chain recombines TRBV15 with TRBJ2-7; D perhaps matches TRBD1 (5 bases). The CDR3 length is 14 residues. Germline V gene data show CDR1 as LNHNV and CDR2 as YYDKDF (reference sequence). CDR3 nucleotide sequence: TGTGCCACCAGCAAAGGCAAGGGGCAATACGACCAGTACTTC. Its translation: CATSKGKGQYDQYF.

This rearrangement joins TRBV20-1 to TRBJ2-5, with TRBD2 identical over 13 bases. This CDR3 is 16 amino acids long. Germline V gives CDR1 DFQATT, CDR2 SNEGSKA (reference sequence). V lost 7 bases and J lost 6; bases outside the gene matches: 14. The CDR3 nucleotides read TGCAGTGTTCCGGGACTAGCGGGACACAGAGGGAAGACCCAGTACTTC. It codes for CSVPGLAGHRGKTQYF.

The chain couples TRBV11-3 to TRBJ2-1, with unresolved D. CDR3 size: 13 residues. Germline values: CDR1 SGHNT, CDR2 YENEEA. Trimming pared 0 bases from V and 5 bases from J, leaving 5 bases between. In DNA form, the CDR3 reads TGTGCCAGCAGCTTAGACATGAACAATGAGCAGTTCTTC. It is translated as CASSLDMNNEQFF.

V and J are TRBV12-3 or TRBV12-4 and TRBJ1-2, with D possibly being TRBD1 (5 bases). V lost 5 bases, J lost 7 bases, and 14 bases lay in between. This CDR3 comprises 13 residues. CDR3 protein: CASSTGLAGGYTF. The DNA for the CDR3 is TGTGCCAGCAGTACAGGCCTTGCAGGTGGCTACACCTTC.

On this clonotype: The conserved closing phenylalanine or tryptophan is absent in this CDR3, likely reflecting a read error. The DNA is left out, because the CDR3 cannot be placed on it with certainty; the CDR3 is given as TCRdb lists it. V is TRBV7-2 and J is TRBJ2-3. Termini included, the CDR3 measures 13 amino acids. Germline loops: CDR1 SGHTA, CDR2 FQGNSA. CDR3 protein: CASSLVLPDTETL.

This chain joins TRBV7-3 and TRBJ2-1; tentative D call: TRBD1 (7 bases). This CDR3 contains 16 residues. V dropped 5 bases and J dropped 11 bases, with 25 bases sitting between them. The germline V gene encodes CDR1 SGHTA and CDR2 FQGTGA. This CDR3 reads CASSQGGGCGQDQQFF. The CDR3 DNA follows: TGTGCCAGCAGCCAGGGGGGCGGATGCGGTCAGGATCAGCAGTTCTTC. The complete variable domain, with remaining parts taken from reference TRBV7-3 and TRBJ2-1, reads GAGVSQTPSNKVTEKGKYVELRCDPISGHTALYWYRQSLGQGPEFLIYFQGTGAADDSGLPNDRFFAVRPEGSVSTLKIQRTERGDSAVYLCASSQGGGCGQDQQFFGPGTRLTVL.

The V call is TRBV10-3, the J call TRBJ2-7, with D unresolved. Germline loops: CDR1 ENHRY, CDR2 SYGVKD. This CDR3 comprises 12 residues. Here the CDR3 reads CSISDTTYEQYF. CDR3 coding DNA: TGTAGCATCAGTGACACAACTTACGAGCAGTACTTC.

Concerning this clonotype: The DNA is left out, because the CDR3 cannot be placed on it with certainty; the CDR3 is given as TCRdb lists it. The rearrangement joins TRBV7-9 to TRBJ1-2. The CDR3 is 16 amino acids long, termini counted. From germline, CDR1 is SEHNR and CDR2 FQNEAQ (reference sequence). CDR3 residues: CASSLGAYEQYFGYTF.

The V gene is TRBV7-9, the J gene TRBJ2-1; D is possibly TRBD1 or TRBD2 (6 bases each). This CDR3 region has 16 residues. The ends were cut back, 3 bases at V and 8 bases at J, with 20 bases in the middle. Germline CDR1 and CDR2: SEHNR and FQNEAQ (reference sequence). The CDR3 DNA reads TGTGCCAGCAGCTTGGGGGGCGGCGACGGGCGGGATGAGCAGTTCTTC. Its protein product is CASSLGGGDGRDEQFF.

Concerning this clonotype itself: It is likely a read error, because the conserved phenylalanine at the end of the CDR3 is missing. The limits of the CDR3 on the DNA are not certain, so only TCRdb's listed CDR3 is given. V gene TRBV7-9 combines with J gene TRBJ2-7; the D call of TRBD1 is as the table states it, not checked on the DNA. Counting both end residues, the CDR3 totals 15 amino acids. Germline loops: CDR1 SEHNR, CDR2 FQNEAQ (reference sequence). The CDR3: CASGDGGTDTHDFYY.

This clonotype was seen many times. The chain uses TRBV5-6 and TRBJ2-7; the D is unclear. The CDR3 contains 13 residues. Between the trimmed V and J ends, which lost 0 bases and 3 bases, there was a span of 7 bases. Germline CDR1 and CDR2: SGHDT and YYEEEE. CDR3 region: CASSLGHHYEQYV. CDR3 nucleotide sequence: TGTGCCAGCAGCTTGGGACATCACTACGAGCAGTACGTC.

In the case of this clonotype: At one of its ends the junction is not consistent with the germline gene, which may arise from a read error. V and J are TRBV10-3 and TRBJ1-1, with 10 bases matching TRBD1. Germline V CDR1 and CDR2: ENHRY, SYGVKD. This CDR3 has 15 residues. In DNA form, the CDR3 reads TGTGCCATCAGAGGGACAGGGGACGTGAACACTGAAGCTCTCTTT. It codes for CAIRGTGDVNTEALF.

The rearrangement uses TRBV4-1 and TRBJ2-5; D uncertain. In germline, CDR1 is MGHRA, CDR2 YSYEKL. The V gene lost 5 bases and the J gene lost 5 bases, with 12 bases spanning the gap. The CDR3 is 13 amino acids. CDR3 nucleotides: TGCGCCAGCAGCGCGCGGCTTCATGAGACCCAGTACTTC. Translation gives CASSARLHETQYF.